The T cell receptor beta chain under discussion was sequenced for a study of blood T cells in healthy people across ages. It was with a sample-barcoded 5' primer and a J-beta primer mix that a second PCR of roughly 6 to 12 cycles was run. TCRdb redid the calling of the 5' RACE reads with MiXCR, one entry per CDR3 protein. This table holds more than 1,400,000 distinct CDR3 sequences, approximately 40% found once. Germline CDR1 and CDR2: SNHLY and FYNNEI. The V gene end was trimmed by 6 bases and the J gene end by 6 bases; junction bases not matched to a gene: 7. The CDR3 spans 13 residues. The people who gave samples were healthy Caucasians from Russia, aged about 6 to 100. Per-sample yields of isolated PBMCs were at least 6 million.

This clonotype was obtained from a woman between 18 and 29 years old in good health. The chain recombines TRBV2 with TRBJ1-2; 7 positions agree with TRBD1. Material: blood. CDR3 residues: CASRETGSDGYTF. As DNA, the CDR3 is TGTGCCAGCAGAGAGACAGGGTCCGATGGCTACACCTTC.